Following are 16 T cell receptor beta chains from one sample sequenced in a study of T cells after yellow fever vaccination. One entry per CDR3 protein, called by TCRdb with MiXCR from the 5' RACE reads. The sample carries 450,000 to 550,000 distinct CDR3 sequences, about a fifth recorded once. The sample was PBMCs, taken less than 25 days after the first yellow fever vaccination. The receptors were sampled from a man aged 18 to 35 who received the YFV17D yellow fever vaccine.

This chain connects TRBV19 to TRBJ1-5; D remains ambiguous. Germline lookup yields CDR1 LNHDA and CDR2 SQIVND (reference sequence). The CDR3 spans 14 residues. Trimming took 0 bases from V and 3 from J, leaving 6 bases between them. CDR3 region: CASSIDPHNQPQHF. The DNA of the CDR3 is TGTGCCAGTAGTATAGATCCCCACAATCAGCCCCAGCATTTT.

This chain uses TRBV7-2 with TRBJ2-7; TRBD1 agrees at 9 bases. Germline V lookup: CDR1 SGHTA, CDR2 FQGNSA. With 3 bases clipped from V and 3 bases from J, the junction kept 3 bases outside the gene matches. CDR3 length: 14 residues. The CDR3 DNA reads TGTGCCAGCAGCTTCGGGACAGGGCTCTACGAGCAGTACTTC. This translates into CASSFGTGLYEQYF. Complete variable domain (other parts from reference TRBV7-2 and TRBJ2-7): GAGVSQSPSNKVTEKGKDVELRCDPISGHTALYWYRQSLGQGLEFLIYFQGNSAPDKSGLPSDRFSAERTGGSVSTLTIQRTQQEDSAVYLCASSFGTGLYEQYFGPGTRLTVT.

The V call is TRBV7-2, the J call TRBJ2-5; D is undetermined. The length of the CDR3 is 15 residues. Germline V gives CDR1 SGHTA, CDR2 FQGNSA. Trimming stripped 0 bases from V and 2 bases from J, with 10 bases between. The CDR3 loop reads CASSLALRDQETQYF. CDR3 sequence (DNA): TGTGCCAGCAGCTTAGCGCTGCGCGATCAAGAGACCCAGTACTTC. Full variable domain (remainder filled in from reference TRBV7-2 and TRBJ2-5): GAGVSQSPSNKVTEKGKDVELRCDPISGHTALYWYRQSLGQGLEFLIYFQGNSAPDKSGLPSDRFSAERTGGSVSTLTIQRTQQEDSAVYLCASSLALRDQETQYFGPGTRLLVL.

The sample holds a few counts of this clonotype. V usage is TRBV18 and J usage is TRBJ2-5; D assignment may be TRBD1 or TRBD2 (5 bases each). V gave up 2 bases and J gave up 1 base, with 11 bases separating them. This CDR3 comprises 15 residues. Per germline, CDR1 KGHSH and CDR2 LQKENI. CDR3 region: CASSPASGTQETQYF. DNA for the CDR3: TGTGCCAGCTCACCAGCCTCCGGGACCCAAGAGACCCAGTACTTC.

The chain has TRBV12-3 or TRBV12-4 and TRBJ2-5; D remains ambiguous. The CDR3 has 12 residues. Trimming left V 7 bases short and J 5 bases short, with 11 bases between. The CDR3 sequence: CASTPSLETQYF. For the CDR3, the DNA is TGTGCCAGCACCCCCTCGCTGGAGACCCAGTACTTC.

This clonotype has a handful of counts. The genes are TRBV6-2 or TRBV6-3 and TRBJ2-7, with TRBD1 matching 7 bases. Per germline, CDR1 MNHEY and CDR2 SVGEGT. V lost 9 bases, J lost 2 bases, and 7 bases stayed unmatched. CDR3 length: 13 residues. The CDR3 reads CARGQATAYEQYV. CDR3 bases: TGTGCCAGAGGACAGGCCACAGCCTACGAGCAGTACGTC.

The rearrangement joins TRBV7-3 to TRBJ2-2; D may correspond to TRBD1 or TRBD2 (5 bases each). The CDR3 is made up of 13 amino acids. Trimming pared 8 bases from V and 9 bases from J, leaving 16 bases between. The V gene's germline CDR1 is SGHTA and CDR2 FQGTGA. The CDR3 here is CASGWDGDRELFF. CDR3 nucleotides: TGTGCCAGCGGCTGGGACGGCGATCGGGAGCTGTTTTTT.

The chain has TRBV6-2 or TRBV6-3 and TRBJ1-6; D perhaps matches TRBD1 (5 bases). This CDR3 region has 11 residues. Per germline, CDR1 MNHEY and CDR2 SVGEGT. The V end lost 6 bases, the J end lost 17 bases, and 14 bases lay between the germline ends. The CDR3 protein is CASSSSREVHF. The CDR3 DNA follows: TGTGCCAGCAGCTCGTCCAGGGAAGTCCACTTT.

This clonotype was seen many times. The V and J genes are TRBV7-8 and TRBJ2-7; a possible D gene is TRBD1 (6 bases). The CDR3 sequence is 14 residues long. CDR1 is SGHVS, CDR2 FQNEAQ, per germline. Trimming removed 0 bases at V and 2 bases at J, with 8 bases between. The DNA of the CDR3 is TGTGCCAGCAGCTTAGCTGGGGGCGCCTACGAGCAGTACGTC. Its protein is CASSLAGGAYEQYV.

Regarding this clonotype: Possible read error: a much larger clone is one base away. The chain carries TRBV13 and TRBJ1-2; 10 bases match TRBD1. Per the germline V gene, CDR1 is PRHDT and CDR2 is FYEKMQ (reference sequence). V dropped 5 bases and J dropped 4; count of bases not matched to a gene: 4. This CDR3 spans 14 amino acids. The CDR3 sequence: CASSPGTGAYGYTF. CDR3 nucleotide sequence: TGTGCCAGCAGCCCCGGGACAGGGGCCTATGGCTACACCTTC.

The genes are TRBV6-2 or TRBV6-3 and TRBJ2-1; D may be TRBD1 (5 bases). V lost 2 bases, J lost 3 bases, and 17 bases lay in between. Germline V gene sequence: CDR1 MNHEY, CDR2 SVGEGT. The CDR3 is made up of 17 amino acids. The CDR3: CASSYHLPRALYNEQFF. The DNA for the CDR3 is TGTGCCAGCAGTTACCACCTGCCCAGGGCGCTCTACAATGAGCAGTTCTTC.

The CDR3 reads CASSYQGQGRREQYF. The CDR3 DNA reads as TGTGCCAGCAGCTATCAGGGACAGGGAAGAAGGGAGCAGTACTTC. V gene TRBV7-8 combines with J gene TRBJ2-7; the match to TRBD1 covers 9 bases. With 4 bases clipped from V and 7 bases from J, the junction kept 11 bases outside the gene matches. CDR3 length: 15 residues. Germline CDR1 and CDR2: SGHVS and FQNEAQ. Supplemented by reference TRBV7-8 and TRBJ2-7, the full variable domain reads GAGVSQSPRYKVAKRGQDVALRCDPISGHVSLFWYQQALGQGPEFLTYFQNEAQLDKSGLPSDRFFAERPEGSVSTLKIQRTQQEDSAVYLCASSYQGQGRREQYFGPGTRLTVT.

The table lists this clonotype with many counts. CDR3 sequence: CASSRATGEKLFF. CDR3 DNA sequence: TGCGCCAGCAGCCGTGCTACAGGGGAAAAACTGTTTTTT. The rearrangement joins TRBV5-1 to TRBJ1-4; D might be TRBD1 (6 bases). This CDR3 comprises 13 residues. The germline V gene has CDR1 SGHRS and CDR2 YFSETQ. Trimming pared 4 bases from V and 8 bases from J, leaving 12 bases between.

The rearrangement joins TRBV4-1 to TRBJ2-3, with D hard to call. CDR1 is MGHRA, CDR2 YSYEKL, per germline. V lost 2 bases, J lost 6 bases, and 6 bases lay in between. This CDR3 is 12 amino acids long. CDR3 protein: CASSQLPDTQYF. CDR3 coding DNA: TGCGCCAGCAGCCAATTACCGGATACGCAGTATTTT.

This rearrangement joins TRBV12-3 or TRBV12-4 to TRBJ2-4; D gene uncertain. The V end was cut by 3 bases, the J end by 0 bases, with 3 bases between. The CDR3 runs to 13 residues. In DNA, the CDR3 is TGTGCCAGCAGTTTTATAGCCAAAAACATTCAGTACTTC. Its protein product is CASSFIAKNIQYF.

The chain uses TRBV7-2 and TRBJ2-7; D could derive from TRBD1 or TRBD2 (6 bases each). V was shortened by 5 bases and J by 6 bases, with 17 bases between the two germline ends. The CDR3 runs to 14 residues. Germline lookup yields CDR1 SGHTA and CDR2 FQGNSA. The DNA of the CDR3 is TGTGCCAGCAGCCGGGAGACAGGATATGGCGAGCAGTACTTC. Protein sequence: CASSRETGYGEQYF.